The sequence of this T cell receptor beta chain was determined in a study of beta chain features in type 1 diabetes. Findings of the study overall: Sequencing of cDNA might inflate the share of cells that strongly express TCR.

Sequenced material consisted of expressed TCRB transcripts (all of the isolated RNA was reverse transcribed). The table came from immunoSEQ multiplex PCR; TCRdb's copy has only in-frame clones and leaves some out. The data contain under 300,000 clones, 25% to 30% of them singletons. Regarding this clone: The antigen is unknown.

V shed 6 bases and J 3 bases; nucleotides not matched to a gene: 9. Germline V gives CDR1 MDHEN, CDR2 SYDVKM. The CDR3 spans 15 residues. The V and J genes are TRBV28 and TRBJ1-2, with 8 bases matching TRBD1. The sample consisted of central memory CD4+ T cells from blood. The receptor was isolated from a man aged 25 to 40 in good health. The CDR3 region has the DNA TGTGCCAGCAGGGGACTCGGACAGGGCGACTATGGCTACACCTTC. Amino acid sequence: CASRGLGQGDYGYTF.